These 10 T cell receptor beta chains were sequenced from one sample in a study of identical twins (dated by TCRdb to about 2016). The library relied on 5' RACE. Sequencing took place on an Illumina HiSeq 2000. TCRdb handled the public reads itself, with Q25 trimming in fastp and clone calling in MiXCR, and kept productive beta chains. Identical CDR3 proteins give one entry, which carries the most common genes and DNA. Across this sample there are 540,000 or so distinct CDR3 sequences, with about 22% seen only once. Of the sample, about 0.48% is held by the ten largest clones. The sample was also linked to a second study, of yellow fever vaccine responses in identical twins.

What was sequenced was CD4+ T cells sorted from blood. The origin of the receptors is a woman between 18 and 30 years old in good health.

V is TRBV27 and J is TRBJ2-7; TRBD1 might be the D (5 bases). V gave up 4 bases and J gave up 3 bases, with 13 bases separating them. The CDR3 sequence is 14 residues long. Germline CDR1 is MNHEY and CDR2 is SMNVEV (reference sequence). The CDR3 DNA is TGTGCCAGCAGTTCCAGGGCAGGGAACTACGAGCAGTACTTC. It is translated as CASSSRAGNYEQYF.

This clonotype was counted a few times. The CDR3 is CATSEGRAYGYTF. The CDR3 region has the DNA TGTGCCACCAGTGAAGGCAGGGCCTATGGCTACACCTTC. This sequence joins TRBV24-1 and TRBJ1-2; possible D gene TRBD1, 5 bases. Trimming cost V 4 bases and J 4 bases, with 9 bases left between them. The CDR3 is 13 amino acids. CDR1 is KGHDR and CDR2 is SFDVKD in the germline V gene.

The chain combines TRBV5-5 with TRBJ2-7; D not resolved. Trimming left V 1 base short and J 2 bases short, with 10 bases between. The germline V gene has CDR1 SGHKS and CDR2 YYEKEE (reference sequence). The CDR3 extends over 14 amino acids. CDR3 DNA: TGTGCCAGCAGCTTGATGCTGGGCCCCTACGAGCAGTACGTC. Its protein product is CASSLMLGPYEQYV.

V and J are TRBV6-2 or TRBV6-3 and TRBJ2-1; the D gene could be TRBD1 or TRBD2 (5 bases each). Looked up from germline, CDR1 is MNHEY and CDR2 is SVGEGT. The CDR3 length is 15 residues. V lost 7 bases to trimming and J lost 5 bases, with 18 bases between them. As DNA, the CDR3 is TGTGCCAGCAATCATGGGGGAAAGGGTAACAATGAGCAGTTCTTC. Protein: CASNHGGKGNNEQFF.

The chain couples TRBV20-1 to TRBJ2-7; perhaps TRBD2 as D (6 bases). The V gene lost 5 bases and the J gene lost 0 bases, with 20 bases spanning the gap. Germline loops: CDR1 DFQATT, CDR2 SNEGSKA (reference sequence). The CDR3 extends over 16 amino acids. DNA for the CDR3: TGCAGTGCTCCTAGCGCCGCGAGTGGAAGCTCCTACGAGCAGTACTTC. This encodes CSAPSAASGSSYEQYF.

This clonotype was observed a few times. The chain links TRBV2 to TRBJ2-2; TRBD1 aligns across 8 bases. The V gene end was trimmed by 7 bases and the J gene end by 9 bases; junction bases not matched to a gene: 10. The CDR3 has 14 amino acids. Germline loops: CDR1 SNHLY, CDR2 FYNNEI. The CDR3 nucleotides are TGTGCCAGCAAGGACAGGGTCTCTAACCGGGAGCTGTTTTTT. Amino acid sequence: CASKDRVSNRELFF. Complete variable domain (other parts from reference TRBV2 and TRBJ2-2): EPEVTQTPSHQVTQMGQEVILRCVPISNHLYFYWYRQILGQKVEFLVSFYNNEISEKSEIFDDQFSVERPDGSNFTLKIRSTKLEDSAMYFCASKDRVSNRELFFGEGSRLTVL.

CDR3 amino acids: CASSLGLREPEQFF. In DNA form, the CDR3 reads TGTGCCAGCAGCTTAGGCCTCCGGGAGCCTGAGCAGTTCTTC. The rearrangement uses TRBV7-2 and TRBJ2-1; maybe TRBD2 (6 bases). CDR3 size: 14 residues. Germline-derived CDR1 and CDR2 are SGHTA and FQGNSA. V lost 1 base and J 9 bases, leaving 13 bases between the germline ends.

The genes are TRBV7-8 and TRBJ2-2; maybe TRBD2 (5 bases). Between the trimmed V and J ends, which lost 4 bases and 7 bases, there was a span of 10 bases. The CDR3 sequence is 13 residues long. Looked up from germline, CDR1 is SGHVS and CDR2 is FQNEAQ. CDR3 sequence reads: CASSSKRVGELFF. The DNA for the CDR3 is TGTGCCAGCAGCTCAAAGAGGGTCGGGGAGCTGTTTTTT.

This clonotype was observed a few times. This chain links TRBV12-3 or TRBV12-4 with TRBJ1-5; D is uncertain. There are 16 residues in the CDR3. The V end was cut by 5 bases, the J end by 0 bases, with 14 bases between. CDR3 DNA sequence: TGTGCCAGCAGTCCCCGGACTGGAAATAGCAATCAGCCCCAGCATTTT. This encodes CASSPRTGNSNQPQHF.

There are a few counts of this clonotype. The chain is built from TRBV6-1 and TRBJ2-6; TRBD1 aligns across 10 bases. V dropped 7 bases and J dropped 2; count of bases not matched to a gene: 5. CDR1 MNHNS and CDR2 SASEGT come from the germline V gene. The CDR3 spans 16 residues. The CDR3 region has the DNA TGTGCCAGCAACCTAGGGACAGGGGCTGGGGCCAACGTCCTGACTTTC. Its translation is CASNLGTGAGANVLTF.